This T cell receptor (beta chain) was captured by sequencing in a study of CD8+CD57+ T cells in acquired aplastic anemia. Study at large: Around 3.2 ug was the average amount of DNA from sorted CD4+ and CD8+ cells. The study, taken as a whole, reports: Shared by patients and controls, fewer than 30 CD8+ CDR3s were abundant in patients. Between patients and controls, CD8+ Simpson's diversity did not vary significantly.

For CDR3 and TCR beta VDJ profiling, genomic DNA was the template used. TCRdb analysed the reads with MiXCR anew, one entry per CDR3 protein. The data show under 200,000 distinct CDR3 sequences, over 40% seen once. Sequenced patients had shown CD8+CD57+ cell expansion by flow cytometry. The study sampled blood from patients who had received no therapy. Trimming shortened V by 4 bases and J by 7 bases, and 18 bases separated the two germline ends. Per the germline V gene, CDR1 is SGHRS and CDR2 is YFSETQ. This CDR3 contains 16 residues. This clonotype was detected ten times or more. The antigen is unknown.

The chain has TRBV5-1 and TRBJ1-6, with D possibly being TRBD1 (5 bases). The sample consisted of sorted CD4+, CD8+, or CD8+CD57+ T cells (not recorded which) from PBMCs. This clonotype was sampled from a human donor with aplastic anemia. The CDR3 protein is CASSRKLGGGNSPLHF. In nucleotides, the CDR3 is TGCGCCAGCAGCCGCAAGCTGGGGGGGGGAAATTCACCCCTCCACTTT.